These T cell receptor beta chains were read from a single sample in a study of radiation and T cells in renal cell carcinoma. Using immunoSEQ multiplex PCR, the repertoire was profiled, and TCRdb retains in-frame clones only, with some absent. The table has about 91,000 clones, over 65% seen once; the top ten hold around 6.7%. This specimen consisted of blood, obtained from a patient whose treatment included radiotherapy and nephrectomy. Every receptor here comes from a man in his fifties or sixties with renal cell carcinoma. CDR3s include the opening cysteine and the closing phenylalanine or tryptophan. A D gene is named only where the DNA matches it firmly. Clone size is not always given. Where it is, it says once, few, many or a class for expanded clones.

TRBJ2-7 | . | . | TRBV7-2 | CASSTGYEQYF | TGTGCCAGCAGCACGGGCTACGAGCAGTACTTC
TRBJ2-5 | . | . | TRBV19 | CASTNSGGRGETQYF | TGTGCCAGTACCAATTCAGGAGGGAGAGGGGAGACCCAGTACTTC
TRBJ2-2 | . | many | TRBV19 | CASSIYGINTGELFF | TGTGCCAGTAGTATATACGGGATTAACACCGGGGAGCTGTTTTTT
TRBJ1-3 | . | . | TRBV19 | CASSFRETGNTIYF | TGTGCCAGTAGTTTTCGGGAGACTGGAAACACCATATATTTT
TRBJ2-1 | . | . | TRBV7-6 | CASKGGGKNEQFF | TGTGCCAGCAAGGGGGGCGGGAAGAATGAGCAGTTCTTC
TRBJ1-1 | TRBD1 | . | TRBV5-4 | CASSSPGTGNGFF | TGTGCCAGCAGCTCCCCCGGGACAGGGAACGGTTTCTTT
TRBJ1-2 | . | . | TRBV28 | CASRLEGGTYGYTF | TGTGCCAGCAGGTTGGAGGGGGGGACCTATGGCTACACCTTC
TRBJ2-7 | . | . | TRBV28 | CASSPGINEQYF | TGTGCCAGCAGTCCAGGGATAAACGAGCAGTACTTC
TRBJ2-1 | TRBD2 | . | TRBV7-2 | CASSAPGLAVNNEQFF | TGTGCCAGCAGCGCACCGGGACTAGCGGTAAACAATGAGCAGTTCTTC
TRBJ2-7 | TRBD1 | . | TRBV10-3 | CAAEDRTGGGYEQYF | TGTGCCGCTGAAGATAGGACAGGGGGTGGCTACGAGCAGTACTTC
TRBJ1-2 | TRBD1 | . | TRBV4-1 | CASSPGQTTNYGYTF | TGCGCCAGCAGCCCGGGACAGACTACTAACTATGGCTACACCTTC
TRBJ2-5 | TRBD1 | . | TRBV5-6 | CASSFGTGGQETQYF | TGTGCCAGCAGCTTTGGGACAGGGGGACAAGAGACCCAGTACTTC
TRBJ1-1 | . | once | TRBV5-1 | CASSLFLGIDRNTEAFF | TGCGCCAGCAGCTTGTTTCTAGGGATCGATAGGAACACTGAAGCTTTCTTT
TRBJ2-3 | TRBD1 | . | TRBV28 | CASSFSKGGGVDTQYF | TGTGCCAGCAGTTTCTCAAAAGGGGGCGGTGTAGATACGCAGTATTTT
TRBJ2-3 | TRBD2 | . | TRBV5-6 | CASSYATSGSTDTQYF | TGTGCCAGCAGCTACGCGACTAGCGGGAGCACAGATACGCAGTATTTT
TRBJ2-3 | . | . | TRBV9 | CASSEAEFADTQYF | TGTGCCAGCAGCGAAGCGGAGTTCGCAGATACGCAGTATTTT
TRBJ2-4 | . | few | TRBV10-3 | CAIASTGRRGNIQYF | TGTGCCATCGCATCGACAGGGAGGAGAGGGAACATTCAGTACTTC
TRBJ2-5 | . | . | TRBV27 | CASSFQRQTPTQYF | TGTGCCAGCAGTTTCCAGAGACAGACCCCGACCCAGTACTTC
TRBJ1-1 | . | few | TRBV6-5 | CASRIRGANTEAFF | TGTGCCAGCAGGATCAGGGGAGCAAACACTGAAGCTTTCTTT
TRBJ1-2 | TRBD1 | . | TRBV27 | CASSLIRDRDKGRGYTF | TGTGCCAGCAGTTTAATCCGGGACAGGGATAAGGGACGTGGCTACACCTTC
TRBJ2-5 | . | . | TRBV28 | CATRGVLTQETQYF | TGTGCCACCAGGGGGGTATTGACACAAGAGACCCAGTACTTC
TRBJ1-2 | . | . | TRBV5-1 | CASSLEGSDYGYTF | TGCGCCAGCAGCTTGGAAGGTTCGGACTATGGCTACACCTTC
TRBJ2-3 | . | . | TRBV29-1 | CSVAVGLDTQYF | TGCAGCGTTGCGGTGGGGCTCGATACGCAGTATTTT
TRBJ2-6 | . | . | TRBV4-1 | CASSQMRGTSGANVLTF | TGCGCCAGCAGCCAAATGCGGGGAACGTCAGGGGCCAACGTCCTGACTTTC
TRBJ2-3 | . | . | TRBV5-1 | CASSLQPSSTDTQYF | TGCGCCAGCAGCTTACAGCCTTCTAGCACAGATACGCAGTATTTT
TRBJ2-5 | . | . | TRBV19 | CASSQVNQETQYF | TGTGCCAGTAGTCAGGTGAACCAAGAGACCCAGTACTTC
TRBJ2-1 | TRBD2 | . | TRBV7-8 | CASSLGAGRYNEQFF | TGTGCCAGCAGCTTAGGAGCGGGACGGTACAATGAGCAGTTCTTC
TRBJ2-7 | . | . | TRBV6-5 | CASSYSSSSYEQYF | TGTGCCAGCAGTTACTCGAGCAGCTCCTACGAGCAGTACTTC
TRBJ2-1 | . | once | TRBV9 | CASSLTRNEQFF | TGTGCCAGCAGCTTGACTAGAAATGAGCAGTTCTTC
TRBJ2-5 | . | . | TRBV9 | CASSVSLQETQYF | TGTGCCAGCAGCGTAAGTCTACAAGAGACCCAGTACTTC
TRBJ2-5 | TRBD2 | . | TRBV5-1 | CASSLVGLAGVGETQYF | TGCGCCAGCAGCTTGGTGGGACTAGCGGGAGTGGGGGAGACCCAGTACTTC
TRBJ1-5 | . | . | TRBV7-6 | CASSSRRNQPQHF | TGTGCCAGCAGCTCCCGAAGGAATCAGCCCCAGCATTTT
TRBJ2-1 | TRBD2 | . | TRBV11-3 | CASSLRREGINEQFF | TGTGCCAGCAGCTTAAGACGGGAGGGCATCAATGAGCAGTTCTTC
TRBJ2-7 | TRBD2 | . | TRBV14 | CASSQWGGTGRYEQYF | TGTGCCAGCAGCCAATGGGGGGGGACTGGAAGATACGAGCAGTACTTC
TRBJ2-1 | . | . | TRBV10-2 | CASQSPGVDEQFF | TGCGCCAGCCAAAGTCCTGGAGTCGATGAGCAGTTCTTC
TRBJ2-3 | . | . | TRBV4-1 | CASSRYGQSTDTQYF | TGCGCCAGCAGCCGCTACGGACAGAGCACAGATACGCAGTATTTT
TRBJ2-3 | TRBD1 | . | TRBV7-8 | CASSLQGASAGDTQYF | TGTGCCAGCAGCCTTCAGGGGGCTAGTGCTGGGGATACGCAGTATTTT
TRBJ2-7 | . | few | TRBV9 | CASSVGSPHYEQYF | TGTGCCAGCAGCGTAGGCAGTCCCCACTACGAGCAGTACTTC
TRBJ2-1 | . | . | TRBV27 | CASSPPGKSHNEQFF | TGTGCCAGCAGTCCACCCGGGAAGAGCCACAATGAGCAGTTCTTC
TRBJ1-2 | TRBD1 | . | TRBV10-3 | CAISESDRGANYGYTF | TGTGCCATCAGTGAGTCAGACAGGGGAGCTAACTATGGCTACACCTTC
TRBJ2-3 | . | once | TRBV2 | CASKWGADTQYF | TGTGCCAGCAAGTGGGGGGCAGATACGCAGTATTTT
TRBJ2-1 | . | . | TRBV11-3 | CASSSRSDNEQFF | TGTGCCAGCAGCTCAAGGAGTGACAATGAGCAGTTCTTC
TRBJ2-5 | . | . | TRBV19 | CASSIFGETQYF | TGTGCCAGTAGTATATTCGGAGAGACCCAGTACTTC
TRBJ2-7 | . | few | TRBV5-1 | CASSLDFYEQYF | TGCGCCAGCAGCTTGGACTTCTACGAGCAGTACTTC
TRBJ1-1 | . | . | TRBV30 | CAWSVQGTAMNTEAFF | TGTGCCTGGAGTGTACAGGGAACAGCTATGAACACTGAAGCTTTCTTT
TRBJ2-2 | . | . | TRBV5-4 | CASRSQGGVEAGELFF | TGTGCCAGCAGGTCACAGGGAGGAGTCGAAGCCGGGGAGCTGTTTTTT
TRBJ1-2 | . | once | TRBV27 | CASSSGRANYGYTF | TGTGCCAGCAGCTCAGGGAGGGCTAACTATGGCTACACCTTC
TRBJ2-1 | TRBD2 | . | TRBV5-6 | CASSLLAGSSYNEQFF | TGTGCCAGCAGCCTTTTAGCGGGGAGCTCCTACAATGAGCAGTTCTTC
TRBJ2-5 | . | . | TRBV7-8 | CASSPDRPQETQYF | TGTGCCAGCAGCCCCGACAGGCCTCAAGAGACCCAGTACTTC
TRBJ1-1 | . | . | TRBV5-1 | CASSLGEMNTEAFF | TGCGCCAGCAGCTTGGGGGAGATGAACACTGAAGCTTTCTTT
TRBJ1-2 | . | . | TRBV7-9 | CASSPQGASGYTF | TGTGCCAGCAGCCCCCAAGGGGCAAGTGGCTACACCTTC
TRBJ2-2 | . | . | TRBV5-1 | CASSLQTGNTGELFF | TGCGCCAGCAGCTTGCAGACAGGAAACACCGGGGAGCTGTTTTTT
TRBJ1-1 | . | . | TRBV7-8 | CASSSNRRAGTEAFF | TGTGCCAGCAGCTCCAACCGCAGGGCGGGCACTGAAGCTTTCTTT